The 13 T cell receptor beta chains below come from one sample, sequenced in a study of blood T cell repertoires in COVID-19. Libraries were prepared by immunoSEQ multiplex PCR; TCRdb keeps only in-frame clonotypes and omits some of them. The table has roughly 200,000 clones, roughly 90% seen once. Material for sequencing was peripheral blood. These receptors came from a man younger than 35 with active or convalescent COVID-19.

This rearrangement joins TRBV7-6 to TRBJ2-1, with D possibly matching TRBD2 (6 bases). The germline V gene encodes CDR1 SGHVS and CDR2 FNYEAQ. There are 14 residues in the CDR3. Trimming shortened V by 1 base and J by 8 bases, and 12 bases separated the two germline ends. For the CDR3, the DNA is TGTGCCAGCAGCTTAGATTCGGGAGTGGATGAGCAGTTCTTC. The encoded protein is CASSLDSGVDEQFF.

The chain links TRBV6-7 to TRBJ1-5, with D unclear. TRBV6-7 qualifies as an ORF whose function is uncertain. This CDR3 is 13 amino acids long. Between the trimmed V and J ends, which lost 8 bases and 1 base, there was a span of 9 bases. The CDR3 reads CASPEGSNQPQHF. In DNA form, the CDR3 reads TGTGCCAGCCCCGAGGGCAGCAATCAGCCCCAGCATTTT.

This chain links TRBV6-5 with TRBJ1-2; maybe TRBD1 (6 bases). The germline V and J ends were trimmed by 8 bases and 2 bases, with 15 bases remaining between them. The CDR3 has 14 residues. Germline lookup yields CDR1 MNHEY and CDR2 SVGAGI. Here the CDR3 DNA reads TGTGCCAGCTCCGTGACAGGCGAAAACTATGGCTACACCTTC. It specifies CASSVTGENYGYTF.

The chain carries TRBV30 and TRBJ2-7; the match to TRBD1 covers 12 bases. The germline CDR1 and CDR2 sequences are GTSNPN and SVGIG (reference sequence). The CDR3 runs to 14 residues. J lost 5 bases, V lost 3 bases, and 5 bases had no gene match. The chain's CDR3 is CAWREGQGANEQYF. Written as DNA, the CDR3 is TGTGCCTGGAGGGAGGGACAGGGGGCCAACGAGCAGTACTTC.

The chain links TRBV7-9 to TRBJ1-1; D not certain. The germline V and J ends were trimmed by 1 base and 8 bases, with 11 bases remaining between them. The CDR3 contains 13 residues. Germline V gene lookup returns CDR1 SEHNR and CDR2 FQNEAQ (reference sequence). The CDR3 DNA reads as TGTGCCAGCAGCTTAGGTGGGCCCCCCGAAGCTTTCTTT. This gives the protein CASSLGGPPEAFF.

The CDR3: CASSARGQPIQETQYF. The CDR3 bases are TGTGCCAGCAGCGCACGGGGACAGCCTATCCAAGAGACCCAGTACTTC. J is TRBJ2-5 and V is TRBV7-9; TRBD1 matches at 7 bases. The CDR3 runs to 16 residues. Germline loops: CDR1 SEHNR, CDR2 FQNEAQ (reference sequence). V was clipped by 5 bases and J by 1 base; unmatched bases: 10.

This chain links TRBV3-1 (or the pseudogene TRBV3-2) with TRBJ1-5; D is unclear. Germline loops: CDR1 LGHDT, CDR2 YNNKEL (reference sequence). This CDR3 has 13 amino acids. Trimming stripped 0 bases from V and 6 bases from J, with 6 bases between. In DNA, the CDR3 is TGTGCCAGCAGCCAAGATCTCCTTCAGCCCCAGCATTTT. Its protein product is CASSQDLLQPQHF.

V gene TRBV3-1 (or the pseudogene TRBV3-2) combines with J gene TRBJ2-1, with 8 nucleotides matching TRBD2. V trimming: 0 bases; J trimming: 7 bases; junction bases outside the gene matches: 17. The germline gives CDR1 LGHDT, CDR2 YNNKEL (reference sequence). The CDR3 has 19 amino acids. In nucleotides, the CDR3 is TGTGCCAGCAGCCAAGATCAGGGAAAGCGGGGGTTTTTTTTGAATGAGCAGTTCTTC. This codes for CASSQDQGKRGFFLNEQFF.

The chain combines TRBV6-1 with TRBJ2-6; unclear D gene. V was shortened by 2 bases and J by 0 bases, with 5 bases between the two germline ends. The CDR3 contains 15 residues. Germline CDR1 and CDR2: MNHNS and SASEGT. CDR3 protein: CASSENSSGANVLTF. DNA of the CDR3: TGTGCCAGCAGTGAAAATAGCTCTGGGGCCAACGTCCTGACTTTC.

The V call is TRBV5-1, the J call TRBJ1-6; the match to TRBD1 covers 9 bases. J lost 10 bases, V lost 0 bases, and 5 bases had no gene match. This CDR3 has 15 amino acids. Per the germline V gene, CDR1 is SGHRS and CDR2 is YFSETQ. The CDR3 DNA follows: TGCGCCAGCAGCTTGGCGGACAGGGGTGGCTCACCCCTCCACTTT. This translates into CASSLADRGGSPLHF.

The chain is built from TRBV6-6 and TRBJ2-7, with TRBD2 matching over 11 bases. The length of the CDR3 is 14 residues. The germline V gene encodes CDR1 MNHNY and CDR2 SVGAGI (reference sequence). V was pared by 7 bases and J by 1 base, with 3 bases of the junction left unmatched. The CDR3: CASTGTSGSYEQYF. The CDR3 DNA reads TGTGCCAGCACCGGGACTAGCGGATCCTACGAGCAGTACTTC.

V is TRBV2 and J is TRBJ2-7, with 10 bases lining up with TRBD2. This CDR3 comprises 14 residues. Per the germline V gene, CDR1 is SNHLY and CDR2 is FYNNEI. Losses at the gene ends were 6 bases for V and 0 bases for J; bases not matched to a gene: 2. The CDR3 loop reads CASRSSGGSYEQYF. CDR3 coding DNA: TGTGCCAGCAGATCTAGCGGGGGCTCCTACGAGCAGTACTTC.

This chain uses TRBV6-5 with TRBJ2-5, with TRBD2 as a possible D gene (6 bases). V lost 0 bases to trimming and J lost 7 bases, with 12 bases between them. Germline values: CDR1 MNHEY, CDR2 SVGAGI. CDR3 length: 14 residues. As DNA, the CDR3 is TGTGCCAGCAGTTACTCGCGGGGTGCGGGGACCCAGTACTTC. Protein: CASSYSRGAGTQYF.